The 15 T cell receptor beta chains presented below share a single source sample, sequenced in a study of memory CD4+ T cells and cytomegalovirus serostatus. TCRdb's table, derived via immunoSEQ multiplex PCR, lists solely in-frame clones and lacks some. In the table there are 75,000 to 90,000 clones, roughly 80% of which are singletons. Single viable CD3+CD4+CD8-CD45RO+ cells were sorted as the memory CD4+ T cells. Source material: memory CD4+ T cells from blood. Source of these receptors: an adult in good health and CMV-seronegative.

This clone was recorded a few times. The chain couples TRBV7-2 to TRBJ1-1, with D possibly being TRBD1 (5 bases). The germline gives CDR1 SGHTA, CDR2 FQGNSA. Trimming took off 6 bases at V and 1 base at J, with 12 bases between the two ends. The CDR3 runs to 14 residues. The CDR3 region is CASSEQRGNTEAFF. CDR3 bases: TGTGCCAGCAGTGAGCAAAGGGGGAACACTGAAGCTTTCTTT.

V and J are TRBV4-3 and TRBJ2-3, with no clear D. Trimming removed 0 bases from V and 4 bases from J, with 5 bases in between. CDR1 LGHNA and CDR2 YSLEER come from the germline V gene. This CDR3 is built from 13 residues. CDR3 sequence (DNA): TGCGCCAGCAGCCAAGAGCAAGCAGATACGCAGTATTTT. Amino acids: CASSQEQADTQYF.

The chain has TRBV29-1 and TRBJ2-7; tentatively, D is TRBD1 or TRBD2 (5 bases each). V lost 4 bases, J lost 6 bases, and 16 bases lay in between. CDR3 length equals 13 residues. Germline CDR1 reads SQVTM; CDR2 reads ANQGSEA. The CDR3 loop is CSVASEGSREQYF. The CDR3 bases are TGCAGCGTTGCGAGCGAGGGGTCCCGCGAGCAGTACTTC.

V is TRBV7-2 and J is TRBJ1-2, with D possibly TRBD1 on 5 matching bases. The V gene's germline CDR1 is SGHTA and CDR2 FQGNSA. V was cut by 4 bases and J by 0 bases, with 21 bases left in between. The CDR3 length is 18 residues. The CDR3 is CASSSTGTAGLANYGYTF. The CDR3 DNA reads TGTGCCAGCAGCTCGACCGGGACCGCCGGTCTAGCTAACTATGGCTACACCTTC.

V is TRBV28 and J is TRBJ1-2, with D hard to call. The germline V and J ends were trimmed by 2 bases and 8 bases, with 12 bases remaining between them. Germline V gene data show CDR1 as MDHEN and CDR2 as SYDVKM. The CDR3 has 13 residues. CDR3 coding DNA: TGTGCCAGCAGTTTAGAAGCTGGCAGGGGCTACACCTTC. Its protein product is CASSLEAGRGYTF.

The genes are TRBV11-2 and TRBJ2-1; TRBD1 is a possible D gene (5 bases). The CDR3 length is 14 residues. Trimming took off 5 bases at V and 9 bases at J, with 17 bases between the two ends. From germline, CDR1 is SGHAT and CDR2 FQNNGV. As DNA, the CDR3 is TGTGCCAGCAGCATCTCCCACCAGGGTATTGAGCAGTTCTTC. Translating it yields CASSISHQGIEQFF.

This chain links TRBV5-1 with TRBJ1-1, with a weak D call TRBD1 (5 bases). This CDR3 has 13 residues. Trimming cost V 2 bases and J 2 bases, with 7 bases left between them. Germline CDR1 SGHRS, CDR2 YFSETQ. The CDR3 sequence is CASSFQGNTEAFF. The CDR3, as DNA: TGCGCCAGCAGCTTTCAGGGTAACACTGAAGCTTTCTTT.

The chain recombines TRBV29-1 with TRBJ1-2; tentatively, D is TRBD1 (5 bases). V lost 7 bases to trimming and J lost 0 bases, with 9 bases between them. CDR1 and CDR2 (germline): SQVTM, ANQGSEA. The CDR3 has 12 residues. The chain's CDR3 is CSGRDANYGYTF. The CDR3 DNA follows: TGCAGCGGCCGGGACGCTAACTATGGCTACACCTTC.

The V call is TRBV25-1, the J call TRBJ1-1; D not resolved. CDR3 size: 14 residues. Trimming took off 8 bases at V and 6 bases at J, with 19 bases between the two ends. In germline, CDR1 is MGHDK, CDR2 SYGVNS. The CDR3 loop is CASSPIGPQAEAFF. CDR3 DNA: TGTGCCAGCTCCCCGATAGGGCCCCAGGCTGAAGCTTTCTTT.

The V and J genes are TRBV29-1 and TRBJ1-1; D not certain. Germline V gene sequence: CDR1 SQVTM, CDR2 ANQGSEA. Trimming left V 7 bases short and J 1 base short, with 13 bases between. The CDR3 length is 13 residues. The CDR3 loop reads CSAPSRGNTEAFF. In DNA, the CDR3 is TGCAGCGCCCCCTCCCGTGGGAACACTGAAGCTTTCTTT.

The rearrangement uses TRBV30 and TRBJ1-6; weak D call: TRBD1 (6 bases). Between the trimmed V and J ends, which lost 0 bases and 7 bases, there was a span of 7 bases. The CDR3 has 13 residues. Germline assignment: CDR1 GTSNPN and CDR2 SVGIG (reference sequence). DNA of the CDR3: TGTGCCTGGAGTGTACAGGGAAATTCACCCCTCCACTTT. This translates into CAWSVQGNSPLHF. The full variable domain, its missing parts supplied by reference TRBV30 and TRBJ1-6, is SQTIHQWPATLVQPVGSPLSLECTVEGTSNPNLYWYRQAAGRGLQLLFYSVGIGQISSEVPQNLSASRPQDRQFILSSKKLLLSDSGFYLCAWSVQGNSPLHFGNGTRLTVT.

This chain joins TRBV6-5 and TRBJ2-7, with 9 bases that match TRBD1. The V segment lost 5 bases and the J segment 2 bases; nucleotides outside the gene matches: 7. This CDR3 contains 15 residues. Germline V gene lookup returns CDR1 MNHEY and CDR2 SVGAGI. The CDR3 here is CASSPAGTGTYEQYF. Written as DNA, the CDR3 is TGTGCCAGCAGTCCGGCCGGGACAGGGACCTACGAGCAGTACTTC.

The gene calls are TRBV4-1 and TRBJ2-3, with 9 bases that match TRBD2. Trimming took 4 bases from V and 4 from J; bases not matched to a gene: 6. The V gene's germline CDR1 is MGHRA and CDR2 YSYEKL. The CDR3 has 15 residues. Here the CDR3 reads CASSRGGGAADTQYF. DNA of the CDR3: TGCGCCAGCAGCCGCGGCGGGGGGGCGGCAGATACGCAGTATTTT.

The V and J genes are TRBV30 and TRBJ1-5; 7 bases are shared with TRBD1. Germline loops: CDR1 GTSNPN, CDR2 SVGIG (reference sequence). The CDR3 covers 15 residues. V trimming: 0 bases; J trimming: 3 bases; junction bases outside the gene matches: 5. For the CDR3, the DNA is TGTGCCTGGAGTGTACAGGGGACAAACAATCAGCCCCAGCATTTT. Its translation is CAWSVQGTNNQPQHF.

This chain links TRBV7-9 with TRBJ1-3; 8 nucleotides match TRBD1. Germline V gene data show CDR1 as SEHNR and CDR2 as FQNEAQ (reference sequence). V gave up 4 bases and J gave up 5 bases; unmatched junction bases: 7. CDR3 length equals 15 residues. CDR3 in amino acids: CASSSDRAPRNTIYF. DNA of the CDR3: TGTGCCAGCAGCTCGGACAGGGCGCCTCGAAACACCATATATTTT.